This T cell receptor (beta chain) stems from a study of neurological immune-mediated disorders. This clonotype was recorded many times. The target antigen is unknown. Time point reported: longitudinal time-point 2. Libraries used 2 million unsorted PBMCs kept frozen in RNAlater. Study conclusions and caveats: Subjects shared no identical expanded-clone CDR3 amino acid sequences, suggesting private TCR-beta repertoires in all groups.

Synthesis of cDNA was performed by 5'RACE using 10-nucleotide random UMIs. A single run covered 15-18 subjects with over 170 million TCR-beta sequences. TCRdb passed the 5' RACE reads through MiXCR, listing each CDR3 protein once. Of 70,000 to 95,000 distinct CDR3 sequences listed, roughly 13% are singletons. This CDR3 contains 13 residues. CDR1 is MDHEN, CDR2 SYDVKM, per germline. Trimming removed 7 bases at V and 6 bases at J, with 12 bases between. Sequenced: PBMCs. The TCR originated in a female donor with HTLV-1-associated myelopathy (HAM/TSP). V and J are TRBV28 and TRBJ2-2; the D gene could be TRBD1 or TRBD2 (5 bases each). The CDR3 DNA follows: TGTGCCAGCACGGCAGGGCGGGCCGGGGAGCTGTTTTTT. Encoded protein: CASTAGRAGELFF. The full variable domain, with the rest looked up from reference TRBV28 and TRBJ2-2, is DVKVTQSSRYLVKRTGEKVFLECVQDMDHENMFWYRQDPGLGLRLIYFSYDVKMKEKGDIPEGYSVSREKKERFSLILESASTNQTSMYLCASTAGRAGELFFGEGSRLTVL.